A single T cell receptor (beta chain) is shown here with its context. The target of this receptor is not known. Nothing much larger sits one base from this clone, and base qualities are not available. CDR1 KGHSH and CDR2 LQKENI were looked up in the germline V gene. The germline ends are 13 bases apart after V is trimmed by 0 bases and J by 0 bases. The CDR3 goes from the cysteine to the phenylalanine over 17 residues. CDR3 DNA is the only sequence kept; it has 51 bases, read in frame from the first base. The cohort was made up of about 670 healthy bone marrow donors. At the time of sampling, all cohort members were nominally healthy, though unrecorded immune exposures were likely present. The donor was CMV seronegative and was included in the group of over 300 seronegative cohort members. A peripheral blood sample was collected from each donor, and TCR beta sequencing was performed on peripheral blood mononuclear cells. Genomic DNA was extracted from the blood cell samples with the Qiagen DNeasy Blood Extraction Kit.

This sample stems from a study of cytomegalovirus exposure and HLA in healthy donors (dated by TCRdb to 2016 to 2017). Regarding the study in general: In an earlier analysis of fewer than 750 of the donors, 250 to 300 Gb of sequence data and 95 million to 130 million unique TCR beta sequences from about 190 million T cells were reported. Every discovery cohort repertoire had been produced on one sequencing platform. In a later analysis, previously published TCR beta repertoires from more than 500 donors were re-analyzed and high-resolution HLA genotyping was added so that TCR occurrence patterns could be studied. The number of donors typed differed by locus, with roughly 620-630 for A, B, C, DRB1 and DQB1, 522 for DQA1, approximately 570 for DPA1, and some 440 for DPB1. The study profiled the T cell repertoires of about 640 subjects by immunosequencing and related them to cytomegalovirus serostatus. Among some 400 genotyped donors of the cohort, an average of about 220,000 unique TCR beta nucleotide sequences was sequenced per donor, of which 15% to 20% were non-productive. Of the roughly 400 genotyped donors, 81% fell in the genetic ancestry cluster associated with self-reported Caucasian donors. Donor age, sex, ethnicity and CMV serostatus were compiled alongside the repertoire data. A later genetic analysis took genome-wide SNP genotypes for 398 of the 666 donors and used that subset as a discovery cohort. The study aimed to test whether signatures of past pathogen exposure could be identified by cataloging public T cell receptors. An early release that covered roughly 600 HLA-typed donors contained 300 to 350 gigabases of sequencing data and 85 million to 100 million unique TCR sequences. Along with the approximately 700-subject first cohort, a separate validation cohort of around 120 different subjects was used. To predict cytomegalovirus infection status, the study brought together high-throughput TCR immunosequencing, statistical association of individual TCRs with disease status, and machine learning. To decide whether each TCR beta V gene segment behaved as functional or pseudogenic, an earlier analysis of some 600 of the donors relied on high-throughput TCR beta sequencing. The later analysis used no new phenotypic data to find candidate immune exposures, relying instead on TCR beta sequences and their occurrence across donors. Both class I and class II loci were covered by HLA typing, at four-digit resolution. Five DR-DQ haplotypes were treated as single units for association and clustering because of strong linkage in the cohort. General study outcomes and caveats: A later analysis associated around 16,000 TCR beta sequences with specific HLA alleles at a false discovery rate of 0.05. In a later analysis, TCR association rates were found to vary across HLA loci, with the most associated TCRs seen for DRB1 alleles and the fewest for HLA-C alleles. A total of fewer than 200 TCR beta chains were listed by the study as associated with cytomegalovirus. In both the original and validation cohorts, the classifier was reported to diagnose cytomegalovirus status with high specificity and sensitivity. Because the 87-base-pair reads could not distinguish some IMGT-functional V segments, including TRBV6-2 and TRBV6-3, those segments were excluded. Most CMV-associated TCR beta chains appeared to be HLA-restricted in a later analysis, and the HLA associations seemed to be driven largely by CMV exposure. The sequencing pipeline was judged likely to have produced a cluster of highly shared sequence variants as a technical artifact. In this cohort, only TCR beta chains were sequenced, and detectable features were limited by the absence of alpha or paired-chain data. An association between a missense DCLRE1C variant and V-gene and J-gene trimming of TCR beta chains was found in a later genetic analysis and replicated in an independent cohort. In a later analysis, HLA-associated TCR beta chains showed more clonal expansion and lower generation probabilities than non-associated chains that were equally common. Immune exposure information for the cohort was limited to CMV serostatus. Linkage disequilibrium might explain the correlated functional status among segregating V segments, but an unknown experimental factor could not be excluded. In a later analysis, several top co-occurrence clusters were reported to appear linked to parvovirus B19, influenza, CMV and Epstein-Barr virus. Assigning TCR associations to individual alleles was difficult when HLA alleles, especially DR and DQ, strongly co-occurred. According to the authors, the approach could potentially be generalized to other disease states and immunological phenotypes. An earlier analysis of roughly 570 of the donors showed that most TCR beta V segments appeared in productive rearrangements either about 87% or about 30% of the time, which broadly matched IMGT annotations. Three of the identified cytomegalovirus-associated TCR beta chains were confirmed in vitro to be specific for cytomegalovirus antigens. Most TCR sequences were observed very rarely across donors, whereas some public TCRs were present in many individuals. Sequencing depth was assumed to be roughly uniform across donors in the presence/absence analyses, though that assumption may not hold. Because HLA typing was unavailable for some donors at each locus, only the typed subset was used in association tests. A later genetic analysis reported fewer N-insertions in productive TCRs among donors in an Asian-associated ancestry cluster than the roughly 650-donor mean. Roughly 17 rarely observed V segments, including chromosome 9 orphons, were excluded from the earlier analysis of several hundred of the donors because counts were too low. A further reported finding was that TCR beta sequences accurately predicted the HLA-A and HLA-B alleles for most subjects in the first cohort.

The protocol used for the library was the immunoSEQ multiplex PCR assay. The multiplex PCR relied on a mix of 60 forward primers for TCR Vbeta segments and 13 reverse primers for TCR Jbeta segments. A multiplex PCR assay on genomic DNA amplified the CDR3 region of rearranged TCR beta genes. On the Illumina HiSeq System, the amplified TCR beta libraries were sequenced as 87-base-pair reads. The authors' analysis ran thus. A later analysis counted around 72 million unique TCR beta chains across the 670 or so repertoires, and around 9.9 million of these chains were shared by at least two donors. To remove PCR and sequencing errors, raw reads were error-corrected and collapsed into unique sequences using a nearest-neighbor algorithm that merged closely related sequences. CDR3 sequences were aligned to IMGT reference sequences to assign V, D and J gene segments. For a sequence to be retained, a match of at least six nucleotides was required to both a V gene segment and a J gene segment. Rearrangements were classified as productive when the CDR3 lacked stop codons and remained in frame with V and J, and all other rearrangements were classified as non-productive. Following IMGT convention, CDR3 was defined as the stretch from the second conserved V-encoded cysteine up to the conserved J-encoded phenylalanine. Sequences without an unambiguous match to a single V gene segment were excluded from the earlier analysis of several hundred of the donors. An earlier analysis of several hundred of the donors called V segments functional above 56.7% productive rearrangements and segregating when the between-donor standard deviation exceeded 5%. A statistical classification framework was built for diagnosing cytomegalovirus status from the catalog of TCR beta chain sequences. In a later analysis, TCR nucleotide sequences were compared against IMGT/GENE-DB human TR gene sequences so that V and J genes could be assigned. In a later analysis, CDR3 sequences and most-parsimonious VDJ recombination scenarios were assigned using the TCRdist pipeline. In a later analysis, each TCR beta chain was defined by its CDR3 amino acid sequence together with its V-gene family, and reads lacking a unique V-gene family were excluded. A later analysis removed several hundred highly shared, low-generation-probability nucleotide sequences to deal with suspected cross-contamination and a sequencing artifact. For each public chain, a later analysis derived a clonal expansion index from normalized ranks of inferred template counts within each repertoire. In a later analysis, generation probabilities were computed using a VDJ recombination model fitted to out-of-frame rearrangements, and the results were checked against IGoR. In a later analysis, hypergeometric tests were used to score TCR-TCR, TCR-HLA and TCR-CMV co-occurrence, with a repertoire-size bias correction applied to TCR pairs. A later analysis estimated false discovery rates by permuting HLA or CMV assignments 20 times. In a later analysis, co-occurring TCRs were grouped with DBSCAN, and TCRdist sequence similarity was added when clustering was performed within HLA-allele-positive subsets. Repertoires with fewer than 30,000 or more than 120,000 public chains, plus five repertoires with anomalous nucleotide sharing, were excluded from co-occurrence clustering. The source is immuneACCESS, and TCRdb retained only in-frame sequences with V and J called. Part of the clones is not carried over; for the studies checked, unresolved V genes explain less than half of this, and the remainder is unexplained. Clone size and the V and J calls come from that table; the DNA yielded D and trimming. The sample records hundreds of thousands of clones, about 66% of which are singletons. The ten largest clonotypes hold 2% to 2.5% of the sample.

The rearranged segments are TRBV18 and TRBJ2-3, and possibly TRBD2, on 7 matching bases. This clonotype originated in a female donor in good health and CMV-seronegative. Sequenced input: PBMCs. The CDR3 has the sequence CASSPPRGGPSTDTQYF. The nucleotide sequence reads TGTGCCAGCTCACCACCGAGGGGGGGCCCTAGCACAGATACGCAGTATTTT.